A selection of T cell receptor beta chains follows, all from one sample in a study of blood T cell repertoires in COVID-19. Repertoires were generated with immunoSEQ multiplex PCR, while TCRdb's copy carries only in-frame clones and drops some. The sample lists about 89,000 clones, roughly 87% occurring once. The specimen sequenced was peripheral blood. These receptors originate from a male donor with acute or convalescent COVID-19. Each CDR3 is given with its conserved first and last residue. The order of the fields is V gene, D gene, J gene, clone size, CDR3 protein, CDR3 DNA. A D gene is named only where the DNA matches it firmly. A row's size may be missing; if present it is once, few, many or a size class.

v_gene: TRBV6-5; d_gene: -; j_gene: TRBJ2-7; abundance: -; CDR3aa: CASSYGAIPLGHEQYF; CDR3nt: TGTGCCAGCAGTTATGGCGCAATCCCCTTGGGCCACGAGCAGTACTTC
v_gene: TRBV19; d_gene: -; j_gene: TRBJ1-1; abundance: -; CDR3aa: CASSNTPNTEAFF; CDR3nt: TGTGCCAGTAGTAATACACCGAACACTGAAGCTTTCTTT
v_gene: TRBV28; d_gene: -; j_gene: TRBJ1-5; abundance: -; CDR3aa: CASLTGGSSNQPQHF; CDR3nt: TGTGCCAGTCTCACGGGAGGTTCTAGCAATCAGCCCCAGCATTTT
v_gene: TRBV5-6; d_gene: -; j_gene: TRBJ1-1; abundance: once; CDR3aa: CASSNPGNTEAFF; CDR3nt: TGTGCCAGCAGCAACCCAGGGAACACTGAAGCTTTCTTT
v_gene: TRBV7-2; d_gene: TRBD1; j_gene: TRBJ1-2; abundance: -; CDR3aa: CASSLKDRAPLTF; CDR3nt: TGTGCCAGCAGCTTAAAGGACAGGGCACCTCTTACCTTC
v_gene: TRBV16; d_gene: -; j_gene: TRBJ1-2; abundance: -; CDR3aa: CASSPNYRSAF; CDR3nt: TGTGCCAGCAGCCCAAACTATCGCAGCGCCTTC
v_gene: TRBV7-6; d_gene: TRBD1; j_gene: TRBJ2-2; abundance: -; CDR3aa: CASKPRTGWDTGELFF; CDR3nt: TGTGCCAGCAAACCGAGGACAGGCTGGGACACCGGGGAGCTGTTTTTT
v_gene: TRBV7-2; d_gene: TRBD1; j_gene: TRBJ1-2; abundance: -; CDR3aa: CASSLSRGTAYGYTF; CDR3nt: TGTGCCAGCAGCTTATCAAGGGGGACAGCCTATGGCTACACCTTC
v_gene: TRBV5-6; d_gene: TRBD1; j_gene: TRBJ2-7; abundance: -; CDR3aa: CASSKDRANEQYF; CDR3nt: TGTGCCAGCAGCAAGGACAGGGCCAACGAGCAGTACTTC
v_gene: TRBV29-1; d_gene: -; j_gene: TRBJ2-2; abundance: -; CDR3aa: CSVEDRGAGSGELFF; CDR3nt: TGCAGCGTTGAAGATCGCGGCGCCGGTAGTGGGGAGCTGTTTTTT
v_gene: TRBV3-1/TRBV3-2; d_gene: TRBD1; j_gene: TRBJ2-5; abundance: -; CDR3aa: CASSQAFPRDRGPETQYF; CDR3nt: TGTGCCAGCAGCCAAGCGTTTCCCCGGGACAGGGGGCCGGAGACCCAGTACTTC
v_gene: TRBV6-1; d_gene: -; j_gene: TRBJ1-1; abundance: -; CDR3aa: CASSEKSVGNTEAFF; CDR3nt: TGTGCCAGCAGTGAAAAGTCGGTTGGGAACACTGAAGCTTTCTTT
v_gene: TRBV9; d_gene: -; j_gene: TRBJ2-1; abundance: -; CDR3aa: CASSVGRGPRYNEQFF; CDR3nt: TGTGCCAGCAGCGTAGGGCGGGGGCCCCGGTACAATGAGCAGTTCTTC
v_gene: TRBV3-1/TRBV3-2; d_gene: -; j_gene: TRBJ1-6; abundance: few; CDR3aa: CASSQVGSGDGFPLHF; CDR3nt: TGTGCCAGCAGCCAAGTAGGATCGGGGGATGGGTTTCCCCTCCACTTT
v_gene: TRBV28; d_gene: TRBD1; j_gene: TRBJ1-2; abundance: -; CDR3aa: CASTKGQGASGYTF; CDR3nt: TGTGCCAGCACCAAGGGACAGGGGGCTTCTGGCTACACCTTC
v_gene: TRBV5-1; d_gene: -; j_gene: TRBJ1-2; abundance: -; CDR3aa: CASSSEGVGGYGYTF; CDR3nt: TGCGCCAGCAGCTCGGAAGGGGTAGGGGGCTATGGCTACACCTTC
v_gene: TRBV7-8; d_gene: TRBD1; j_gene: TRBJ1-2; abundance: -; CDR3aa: CASSLGGTGRNYGYTF; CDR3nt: TGTGCCAGCAGCTTAGGGGGGACAGGGCGGAACTATGGCTACACCTTC
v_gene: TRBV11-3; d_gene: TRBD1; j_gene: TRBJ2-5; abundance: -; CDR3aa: CASSTGQGAETQYF; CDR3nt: TGTGCCAGCAGCACAGGACAGGGGGCAGAGACCCAGTACTTC
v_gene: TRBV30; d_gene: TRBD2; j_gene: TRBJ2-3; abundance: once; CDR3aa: CAWSHLAVFDTQYF; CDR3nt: TGTGCCTGGAGTCACCTAGCGGTATTCGATACGCAGTATTTT
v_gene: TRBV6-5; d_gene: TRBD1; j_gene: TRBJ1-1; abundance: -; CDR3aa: CASRDRDRGTEAFF; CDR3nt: TGTGCCAGCAGGGACCGGGACAGGGGGACTGAAGCTTTCTTT
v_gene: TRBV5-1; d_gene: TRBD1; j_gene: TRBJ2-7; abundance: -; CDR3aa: CASSLGDREYEQYF; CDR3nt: TGCGCCAGCAGCTTGGGGGACAGGGAATACGAGCAGTACTTC